This T cell receptor (beta chain) is from a study of cytomegalovirus exposure and HLA in healthy donors. The study, taken as a whole, reports: Reports described diagnosis of cytomegalovirus status by the classifier as highly specific and sensitive. An apparent linkage of common viral pathogens to several of the most significant clusters emerged in a later analysis. Most CMV-associated TCR beta chains were later found to appear HLA-restricted.

Healthy donors of bone marrow made up the group. This PCR relied on a set of 60 Vbeta primers and 13 Jbeta primers. This table comes from immunoSEQ multiplex PCR, and its TCRdb copy is limited to in-frame clones, with some not included. The sample includes 110,000 to 150,000 clones, 80% of them seen just once. Regarding this clone: Its specificity is unknown.

This clonotype originated in a man aged 25-45 years in good health and CMV-seronegative. The specimen was PBMCs.

CDR3 in amino acids: CASSLASRQLNSPLHF. In nucleotides, the CDR3 is TGTGCCAGCAGCTTAGCGAGCCGCCAATTGAATTCACCCCTCCACTTT. This chain connects TRBV7-8 to TRBJ1-6; D is unresolved. The CDR3 is made up of 16 amino acids. V was clipped by 0 bases and J by 7 bases, with 13 bases between them. Germline lookup yields CDR1 SGHVS and CDR2 FQNEAQ.